Following are 21 T cell receptor beta chains from one sample sequenced in a study of shared clonotypes between healthy human individuals. CD45RO-negative, CCR7-selected cells formed the naive CD8 fraction, which excluded terminally differentiated effector memory CD45RA+ cells. Sequencing used immunoSEQ multiplex PCR; TCRdb keeps in-frame clones, though not all of them. The sample holds just over 2,000,000 clones, approximately 95% seen once. What was sequenced was naive CD8+ T cells sorted from blood. The origin of the receptors is a man between 18 and 35 years old in good health.

The chain combines TRBV29-1 with TRBJ2-5, with TRBD2 identical over 8 bases. The J segment lost 7 bases and the V segment lost 6 bases, leaving 7 bases of the junction unmatched. The CDR3 loop spans 12 amino acids. The V gene's germline CDR1 is SQVTM and CDR2 ANQGSEA. CDR3 DNA sequence: TGCAGCGTCGGGGGACTAGATGGGACCCAGTACTTC. Translation gives CSVGGLDGTQYF.

The rearrangement joins TRBV14 to TRBJ2-7; D is ambiguous. Trimming removed 3 bases from V and 3 bases from J, with 9 bases in between. The CDR3 is 13 amino acids. From germline, CDR1 is SGHDN and CDR2 FVKESK. The CDR3 here is CASSHLGDYEQYF. CDR3 sequence (DNA): TGTGCCAGCAGCCACCTAGGCGACTACGAGCAGTACTTC. Looking up the rest from reference TRBV14 and TRBJ2-7 gives the full variable domain: EAGVTQFPSHSVIEKGQTVTLRCDPISGHDNLYWYRRVMGKEIKFLLHFVKESKQDESGMPNNRFLAERTGGTYSTLKVQPAELEDSGVYFCASSHLGDYEQYFGPGTRLTVT.

The V and J genes are TRBV4-1 and TRBJ2-7; unclear D gene. Trimming stripped 7 bases from V and 1 base from J, with 11 bases between. CDR1 and CDR2 (germline): MGHRA, YSYEKL. The CDR3 contains 13 residues. CDR3 amino acids: CASTHPGSYEQYF. DNA of the CDR3: TGCGCCAGCACCCACCCCGGATCCTACGAGCAGTACTTC.

The chain couples TRBV27 to TRBJ1-1; the D is unclear. Germline-derived CDR1 and CDR2 are MNHEY and SMNVEV (reference sequence). The V gene lost 6 bases and the J gene lost 11 bases, with 19 bases spanning the gap. The CDR3 is 13 residues long. The CDR3: CASRPPGLLGAFF. As DNA, the CDR3 is TGTGCCAGCAGGCCCCCAGGTTTACTGGGGGCTTTCTTT.

The chain is built from TRBV28 and TRBJ2-5; 8 bases are a match to TRBD1. Germline V gene data show CDR1 as MDHEN and CDR2 as SYDVKM. V shed 5 bases and J 2 bases; nucleotides not matched to a gene: 7. This CDR3 is built from 15 residues. The CDR3 DNA is TGTGCCAGCAGTGATCGAACAGGGGGGCAAGAGACCCAGTACTTC. This sequence encodes CASSDRTGGQETQYF.

Comments on this clone: Other nucleotide sequences in the sample specify the same CDR3. The chain links TRBV10-3 to TRBJ2-7; D not certain. This CDR3 spans 12 amino acids. Germline CDR1 ENHRY, CDR2 SYGVKD. V was clipped by 0 bases and J by 5 bases, with 5 bases between them. CDR3 in amino acids: CAISESVDEQYF. CDR3 sequence (DNA): TGTGCCATCAGTGAGTCGGTCGACGAGCAGTACTTC.

This rearrangement joins TRBV25-1 to TRBJ2-5; no firm D call. The CDR3 has 16 amino acids. V lost 2 bases and J lost 5, with 18 bases in between. Germline CDR1 MGHDK, CDR2 SYGVNS. For the CDR3, the DNA is TGTGCCAGCAGTGAAAGGGTCGGGCTTTGGTGGGAGACCCAGTACTTC. As protein: CASSERVGLWWETQYF. The whole variable domain, remainder taken from reference TRBV25-1 and TRBJ2-5, is EADIYQTPRYLVIGTGKKITLECSQTMGHDKMYWYQQDPGMELHLIHYSYGVNSTEKGDLSSESTVSRIRTEHFPLTLESARPSHTSQYLCASSERVGLWWETQYFGPGTRLLVL.

The chain recombines TRBV5-4 with TRBJ2-5, with TRBD1 as a possible D gene (6 bases). CDR1 is SGHNT and CDR2 is YYREEE in the germline V gene (reference sequence). Trimming left V 2 bases short and J 5 bases short, with 16 bases between. The CDR3 has 15 residues. The CDR3 loop is CASSFMGAPRETQYF. CDR3 in DNA: TGTGCCAGCAGCTTCATGGGGGCCCCCCGGGAGACCCAGTACTTC.

V gene TRBV7-8 combines with J gene TRBJ2-7; D is possibly TRBD1 (6 bases). The germline gives CDR1 SGHVS, CDR2 FQNEAQ. The V gene lost 1 base and the J gene lost 0 bases, with 10 bases spanning the gap. The length of the CDR3 is 15 residues. The CDR3 nucleotides read TGTGCCAGCAGCTTAGACGCAGGGGCCTCCTACGAGCAGTACTTC. Its protein is CASSLDAGASYEQYF.

This rearrangement joins TRBV6-1 to TRBJ1-3; TRBD1 matches 7 bases. This CDR3 is built from 14 residues. Germline assignment: CDR1 MNHNS and CDR2 SASEGT. V lost 5 bases to trimming and J lost 4 bases; unmatched junction nucleotides: 5. CDR3 sequence reads: CASSPTGPGNTIYF. Written as DNA, the CDR3 is TGTGCCAGCAGTCCGACAGGGCCAGGAAACACCATATATTTT.

V usage is TRBV6-5 and J usage is TRBJ2-5; perhaps TRBD1 as D (6 bases). Between the trimmed V and J ends, which lost 5 bases and 2 bases, there was a span of 15 bases. The CDR3 sequence is 15 residues long. Germline V CDR1 and CDR2: MNHEY, SVGAGI. The CDR3 loop is CASSPIGGKQETQYF. In DNA form, the CDR3 reads TGTGCCAGCAGTCCGATAGGGGGAAAGCAAGAGACCCAGTACTTC.

The gene calls are TRBV5-6 and TRBJ2-7; 7 positions agree with TRBD2. The CDR3 has 15 amino acids. From germline, CDR1 is SGHDT and CDR2 YYEEEE. Losses at the gene ends were 6 bases for V and 1 base for J; bases not matched to a gene: 10. The CDR3 nucleotides are TGTGCCAGCATGGGAGGGCTAGCGGATTCCTACGAGCAGTACTTC. Amino acids: CASMGGLADSYEQYF.

The V gene is TRBV5-4, the J gene TRBJ2-1; 11 nucleotides match TRBD2. The CDR3 is 16 amino acids. With V trimmed by 5 bases and J by 6 bases, 10 bases remained unmatched. Germline values: CDR1 SGHNT, CDR2 YYREEE (reference sequence). CDR3 in DNA: TGTGCCAGCAGACGCCTACTAGCGGGGGTGGGCAATGAGCAGTTCTTC. Translation gives CASRRLLAGVGNEQFF.

The chain uses TRBV14 and TRBJ2-2, with a tentative D call TRBD2 (6 bases). CDR1 and CDR2 from the germline V gene are SGHDN and FVKESK. The CDR3 has 15 residues. Trimming cost V 2 bases and J 4 bases, with 11 bases left between them. CDR3 sequence reads: CASSQRLGGTGELFF. The DNA for the CDR3 is TGTGCCAGCAGCCAAAGACTGGGAGGCACCGGGGAGCTGTTTTTT.

Comments on this clone: Other DNA sequences within the sample encode an identical CDR3. V and J are TRBV13 and TRBJ2-7; 9 positions agree with TRBD1. The germline V gene has CDR1 PRHDT and CDR2 FYEKMQ (reference sequence). The length of the CDR3 is 14 residues. V was clipped by 5 bases and J by 5 bases; unmatched bases: 7. The CDR3 bases are TGTGCCAGCAGCCCACGGGACAGGGCCCACGAGCAGTACTTC. Its translation: CASSPRDRAHEQYF.

V gene TRBV11-2 combines with J gene TRBJ1-2; 10 bases map to TRBD1. V trimming: 6 bases; J trimming: 0 bases; junction bases outside the gene matches: 7. Germline V lookup: CDR1 SGHAT, CDR2 FQNNGV. The CDR3 runs to 16 residues. CDR3: CASRIGQGVPNYGYTF. In nucleotides, the CDR3 is TGTGCCAGCAGGATCGGACAGGGGGTTCCTAACTATGGCTACACCTTC.

Concerning this clone itself: This sample also contains other DNA sequences that code for the same CDR3. This chain connects TRBV27 to TRBJ2-1, with D possibly being TRBD2 (5 bases). With 5 bases removed from V and 2 bases from J, the gap between germline ends came to 16 bases. The CDR3 covers 16 residues. Germline CDR1 reads MNHEY; CDR2 reads SMNVEV (reference sequence). The chain's CDR3 is CASSLAWGEAYNEQFF. For the CDR3, the DNA is TGTGCCAGCAGTCTAGCATGGGGTGAGGCCTACAATGAGCAGTTCTTC.

This clone was seen only once. V and J are TRBV27 and TRBJ2-4; tentative D call: TRBD2 (5 bases). The length of the CDR3 is 16 residues. Germline loops: CDR1 MNHEY, CDR2 SMNVEV (reference sequence). V was cut by 3 bases and J by 1 base, with 13 bases left in between. The CDR3 sequence: CASSFQRETAKNIQYF. For the CDR3, the DNA is TGTGCCAGCAGTTTTCAGAGGGAGACTGCCAAAAACATTCAGTACTTC.

This chain uses TRBV5-6 with TRBJ2-7, with 7 bases that match TRBD1. Germline-derived CDR1 and CDR2 are SGHDT and YYEEEE. V lost 5 bases and J lost 2; bases outside the gene matches: 7. CDR3 length: 14 amino acids. The CDR3 is CASRLTGTTYEQYF. The CDR3 DNA reads as TGTGCCAGCAGGCTGACAGGGACGACCTACGAGCAGTACTTC.

The genes are TRBV6-1 and TRBJ1-3; possible D gene TRBD1, 6 bases. Germline V lookup: CDR1 MNHNS, CDR2 SASEGT. The CDR3 has 16 residues. The V and J ends lost 1 base and 3 bases respectively, with 13 bases between them. The CDR3 sequence is CASSEVMGASGNTIYF. The CDR3 DNA reads as TGTGCCAGCAGTGAAGTAATGGGGGCGAGTGGAAACACCATATATTTT.

The gene calls are TRBV7-6 and TRBJ2-5; 7 positions match TRBD1. V lost 5 bases, J lost 3 bases, and 6 bases stayed unmatched. The germline CDR1 and CDR2 sequences are SGHVS and FNYEAQ. The CDR3 extends over 14 amino acids. This chain's CDR3 is CASSLGTDKETQYF. The DNA for the CDR3 is TGTGCCAGCAGCCTAGGGACAGATAAAGAGACCCAGTACTTC.